The T cell receptor (beta chain) described here comes from a study of blood T cells in healthy people across ages. V lost 4 bases and J lost 0, with 12 bases in between. Germline values: CDR1 SQVTM, CDR2 ANQGSEA. There are 14 residues in the CDR3. This clonotype came up a few times. Its matching antigen is unknown. A sample-barcoded 5' primer and a J-beta primer mix were used in a second PCR of roughly 7 to 11 cycles. Every single cDNA molecule received a tag from a template-switch adaptor with 12 random nucleotides. MiXCR, applied by TCRdb to the 5' RACE reads, yields one record per CDR3 protein. The sample yields some 1.7 million distinct CDR3 sequences, 28% seen once. Findings and limits, study-wide: Comparison with aged donors showed that long-lived donors had more naive CD4+ cells and higher diversity.

The donors, healthy Caucasians from Russia, were aged roughly 6 to 95. This sequence was found in a woman younger than 45 in good health. The specimen sequenced was blood. The gene calls are TRBV29-1 and TRBJ1-1; D call uncertain. CDR3 sequence (DNA): TGCAGCGTTGGTGGCGCACCGCTGAACACTGAAGCTTTCTTT. Protein product: CSVGGAPLNTEAFF. The whole variable domain, filled in from reference TRBV29-1 and TRBJ1-1, reads SAVISQKPSRDICQRGTSLTIQCQVDSQVTMMFWYRQQPGQSLTLIATANQGSEATYESGFVIDKFPISRPNLTFSTLTVSNMSPEDSSIYLCSVGGAPLNTEAFFGQGTRLTVV.